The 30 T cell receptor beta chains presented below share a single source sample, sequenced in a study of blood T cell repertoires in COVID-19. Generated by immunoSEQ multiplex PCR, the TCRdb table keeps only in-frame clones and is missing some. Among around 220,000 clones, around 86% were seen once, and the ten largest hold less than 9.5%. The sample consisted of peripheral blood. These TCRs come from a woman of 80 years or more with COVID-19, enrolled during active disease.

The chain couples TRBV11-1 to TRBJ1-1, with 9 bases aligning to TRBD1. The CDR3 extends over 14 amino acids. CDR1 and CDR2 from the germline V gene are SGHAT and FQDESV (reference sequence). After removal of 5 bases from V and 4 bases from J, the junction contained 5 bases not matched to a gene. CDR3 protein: CASSPGTGSTEAFF. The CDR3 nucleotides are TGTGCCAGCAGCCCCGGGACAGGGAGCACTGAAGCTTTCTTT.

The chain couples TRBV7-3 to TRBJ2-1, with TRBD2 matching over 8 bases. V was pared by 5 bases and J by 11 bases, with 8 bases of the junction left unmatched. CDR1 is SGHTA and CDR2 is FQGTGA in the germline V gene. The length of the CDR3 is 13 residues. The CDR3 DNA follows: TGTGCCAGCAGCCGAGAGATAGCGGGGAAGCAGTTCTTC. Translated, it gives CASSREIAGKQFF.

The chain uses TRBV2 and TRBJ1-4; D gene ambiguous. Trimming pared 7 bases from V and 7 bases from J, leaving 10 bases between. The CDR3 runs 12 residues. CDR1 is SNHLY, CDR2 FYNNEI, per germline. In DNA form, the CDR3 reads TGTGCCAGCATGAGGGTGGCTGAAAAACTGTTTTTT. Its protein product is CASMRVAEKLFF.

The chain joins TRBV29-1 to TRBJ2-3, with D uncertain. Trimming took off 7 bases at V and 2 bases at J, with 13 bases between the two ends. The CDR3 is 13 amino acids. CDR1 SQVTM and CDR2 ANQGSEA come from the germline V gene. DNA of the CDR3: TGCAGCGCGATCTCGTCTTACACAGATACGCAGTATTTT. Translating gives CSAISSYTDTQYF.

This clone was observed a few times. DNA for the CDR3: TGCGCCAGCAGCTTGCGGTCCAGTTTTCGACGAGAGGGCCCAACCGCCAACACTGAAGCTTTCTTT. It codes for CASSLRSSFRREGPTANTEAFF. V and J are TRBV5-1 and TRBJ1-1, with D unclear. The CDR3 extends over 22 amino acids. From germline, CDR1 is SGHRS and CDR2 YFSETQ. Deletions cut 1 base from V and 2 bases from J, with 33 bases between.

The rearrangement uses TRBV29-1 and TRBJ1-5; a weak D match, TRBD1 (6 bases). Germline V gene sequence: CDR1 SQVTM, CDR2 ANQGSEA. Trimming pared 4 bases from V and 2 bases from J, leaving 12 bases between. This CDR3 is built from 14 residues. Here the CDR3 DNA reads TGCAGCGTTGTAGTCAAGGGGGGCAATCAGCCCCAGCATTTT. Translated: CSVVVKGGNQPQHF. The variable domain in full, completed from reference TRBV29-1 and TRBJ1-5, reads SAVISQKPSRDICQRGTSLTIQCQVDSQVTMMFWYRQQPGQSLTLIATANQGSEATYESGFVIDKFPISRPNLTFSTLTVSNMSPEDSSIYLCSVVVKGGNQPQHFGDGTRLSIL.

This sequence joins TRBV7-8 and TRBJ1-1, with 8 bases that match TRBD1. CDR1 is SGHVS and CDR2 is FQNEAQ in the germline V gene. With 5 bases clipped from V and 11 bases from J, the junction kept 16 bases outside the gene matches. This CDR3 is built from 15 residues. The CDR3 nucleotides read TGTGCCAGCAGCGTTAGGAGCCGACAGGGGATAGTTGCTTTCTTT. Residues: CASSVRSRQGIVAFF.

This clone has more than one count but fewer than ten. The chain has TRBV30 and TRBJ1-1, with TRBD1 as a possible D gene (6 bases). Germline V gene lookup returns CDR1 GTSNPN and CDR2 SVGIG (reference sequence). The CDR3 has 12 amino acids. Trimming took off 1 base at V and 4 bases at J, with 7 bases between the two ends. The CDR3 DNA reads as TGTGCCTGGAGTGACAGGGTCACTGAAGCTTTCTTT. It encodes CAWSDRVTEAFF. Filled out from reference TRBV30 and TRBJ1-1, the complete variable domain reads SQTIHQWPATLVQPVGSPLSLECTVEGTSNPNLYWYRQAAGRGLQLLFYSVGIGQISSEVPQNLSASRPQDRQFILSSKKLLLSDSGFYLCAWSDRVTEAFFGQGTRLTVV.

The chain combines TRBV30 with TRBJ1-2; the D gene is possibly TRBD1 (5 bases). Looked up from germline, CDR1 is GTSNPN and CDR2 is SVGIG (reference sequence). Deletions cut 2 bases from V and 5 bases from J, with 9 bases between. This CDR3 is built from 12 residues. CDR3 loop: CAWSFGGYGYTF. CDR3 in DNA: TGTGCCTGGAGTTTTGGGGGGTATGGCTACACCTTC.

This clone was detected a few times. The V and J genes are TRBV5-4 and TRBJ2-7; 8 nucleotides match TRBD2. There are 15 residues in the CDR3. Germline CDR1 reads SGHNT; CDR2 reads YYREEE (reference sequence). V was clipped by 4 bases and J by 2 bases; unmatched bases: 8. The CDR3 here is CASSPGGGLTYEQYF. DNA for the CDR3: TGTGCCAGCAGCCCGGGGGGGGGCCTTACCTACGAGCAGTACTTC.

The CDR3 coding sequence is TGTGCCAGCAGCCATATACAGGGAGACACTGAAGCTTTCTTT. Protein sequence: CASSHIQGDTEAFF. The chain couples TRBV5-6 to TRBJ1-1, with D possibly matching TRBD1 (6 bases). Germline CDR1 is SGHDT and CDR2 is YYEEEE. CDR3 length equals 14 residues. V dropped 4 bases and J dropped 3 bases, with 13 bases sitting between them.

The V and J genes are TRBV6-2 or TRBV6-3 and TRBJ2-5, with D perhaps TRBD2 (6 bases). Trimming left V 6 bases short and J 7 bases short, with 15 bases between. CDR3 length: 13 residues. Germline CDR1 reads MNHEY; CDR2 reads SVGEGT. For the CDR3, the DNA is TGTGCCAGCAGCTTAACCGGGGGAGGGACCCAGTACTTC. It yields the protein CASSLTGGGTQYF.

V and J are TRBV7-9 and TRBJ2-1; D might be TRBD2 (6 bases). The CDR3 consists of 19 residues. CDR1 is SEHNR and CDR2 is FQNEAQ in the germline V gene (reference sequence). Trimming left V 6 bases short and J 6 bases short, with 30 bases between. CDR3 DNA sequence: TGTGCCAGCAGGCGAGGGACGAAAGGGGAGGCCGCCGTTCTCAATGAGCAGTTCTTC. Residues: CASRRGTKGEAAVLNEQFF.

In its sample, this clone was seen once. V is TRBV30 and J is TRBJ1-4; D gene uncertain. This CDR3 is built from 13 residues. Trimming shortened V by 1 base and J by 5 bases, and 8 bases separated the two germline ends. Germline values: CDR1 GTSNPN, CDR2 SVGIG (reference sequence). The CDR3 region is CAWSEIYNEKLFF. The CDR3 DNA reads TGTGCCTGGAGTGAAATCTACAATGAAAAACTGTTTTTT.

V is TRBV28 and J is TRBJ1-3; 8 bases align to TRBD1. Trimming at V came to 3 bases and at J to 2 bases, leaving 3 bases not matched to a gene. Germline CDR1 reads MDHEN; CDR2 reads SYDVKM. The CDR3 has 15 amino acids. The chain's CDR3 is CASSFRTGTGNTIYF. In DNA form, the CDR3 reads TGTGCCAGCAGTTTCCGGACAGGGACTGGAAACACCATATATTTT.

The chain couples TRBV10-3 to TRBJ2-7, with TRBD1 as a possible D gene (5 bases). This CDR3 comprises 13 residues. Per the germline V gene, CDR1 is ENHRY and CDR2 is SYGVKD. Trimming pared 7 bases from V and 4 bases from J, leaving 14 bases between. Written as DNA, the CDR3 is TGTGCCATCAAGCAGGGAATCGAGTACGAGCAGTACTTC. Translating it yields CAIKQGIEYEQYF.

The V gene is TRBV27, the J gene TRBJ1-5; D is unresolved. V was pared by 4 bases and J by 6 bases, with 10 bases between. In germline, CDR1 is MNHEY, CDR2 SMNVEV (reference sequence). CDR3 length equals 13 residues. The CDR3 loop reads CASSSLYGQPQHF. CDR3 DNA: TGTGCCAGCAGTTCCCTCTACGGTCAGCCCCAGCATTTT.

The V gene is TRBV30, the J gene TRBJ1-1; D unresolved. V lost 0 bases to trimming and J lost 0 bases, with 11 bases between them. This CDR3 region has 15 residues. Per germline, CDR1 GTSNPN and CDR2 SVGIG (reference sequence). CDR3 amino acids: CAWSVRGIVNTEAFF. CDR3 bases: TGTGCCTGGAGTGTACGCGGGATAGTGAACACTGAAGCTTTCTTT.

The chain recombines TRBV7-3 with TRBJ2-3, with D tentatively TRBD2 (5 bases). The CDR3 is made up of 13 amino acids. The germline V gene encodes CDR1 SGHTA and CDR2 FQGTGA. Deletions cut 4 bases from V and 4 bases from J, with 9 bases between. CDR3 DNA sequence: TGTGCCAGCAGCTCTAGCACGGCAGATACGCAGTATTTT. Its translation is CASSSSTADTQYF. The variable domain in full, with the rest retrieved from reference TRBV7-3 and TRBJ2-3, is GAGVSQTPSNKVTEKGKYVELRCDPISGHTALYWYRQSLGQGPEFLIYFQGTGAADDSGLPNDRFFAVRPEGSVSTLKIQRTERGDSAVYLCASSSSTADTQYFGPGTRLTVL.

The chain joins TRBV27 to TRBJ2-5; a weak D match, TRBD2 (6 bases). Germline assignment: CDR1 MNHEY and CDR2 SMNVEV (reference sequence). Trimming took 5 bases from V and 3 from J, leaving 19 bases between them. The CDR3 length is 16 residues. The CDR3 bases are TGTGCCAGCAGTCCGTTGGGGGGTAAGAGGGAAGAGACCCAGTACTTC. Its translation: CASSPLGGKREETQYF.

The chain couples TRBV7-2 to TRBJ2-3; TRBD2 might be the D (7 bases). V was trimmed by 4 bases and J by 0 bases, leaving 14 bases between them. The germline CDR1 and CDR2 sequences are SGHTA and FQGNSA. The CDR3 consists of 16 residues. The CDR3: CASSSRGAPSTDTQYF. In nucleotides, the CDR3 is TGTGCCAGCAGCTCTCGGGGGGCCCCCAGCACAGATACGCAGTATTTT.

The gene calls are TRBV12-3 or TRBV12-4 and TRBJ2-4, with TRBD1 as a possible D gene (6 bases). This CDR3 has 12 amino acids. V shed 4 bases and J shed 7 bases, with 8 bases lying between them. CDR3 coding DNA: TGTGCCAGCAGTTCCACAGGGAACATTCAGTACTTC. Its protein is CASSSTGNIQYF.

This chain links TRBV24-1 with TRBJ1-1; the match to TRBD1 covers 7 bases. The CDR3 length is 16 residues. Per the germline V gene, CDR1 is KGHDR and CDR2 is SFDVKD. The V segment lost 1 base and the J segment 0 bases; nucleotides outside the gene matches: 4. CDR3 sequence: CATSDLGGILNTEAFF. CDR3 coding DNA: TGTGCCACCAGTGATTTAGGGGGCATTCTGAACACTGAAGCTTTCTTT.

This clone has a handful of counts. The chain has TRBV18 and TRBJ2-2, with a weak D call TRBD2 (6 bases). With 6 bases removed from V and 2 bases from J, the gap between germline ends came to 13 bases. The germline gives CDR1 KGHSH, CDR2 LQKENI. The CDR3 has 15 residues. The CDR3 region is CASSHGTGNTGELFF. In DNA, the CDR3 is TGTGCCAGCTCCCACGGGACTGGAAACACCGGGGAGCTGTTTTTT.

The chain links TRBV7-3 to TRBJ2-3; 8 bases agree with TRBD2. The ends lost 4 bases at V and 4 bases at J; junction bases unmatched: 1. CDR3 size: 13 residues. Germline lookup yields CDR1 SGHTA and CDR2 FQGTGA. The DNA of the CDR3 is TGTGCCAGCAGCTCGACTAGCGCAGATACGCAGTATTTT. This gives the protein CASSSTSADTQYF. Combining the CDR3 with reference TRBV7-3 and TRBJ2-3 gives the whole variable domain GAGVSQTPSNKVTEKGKYVELRCDPISGHTALYWYRQSLGQGPEFLIYFQGTGAADDSGLPNDRFFAVRPEGSVSTLKIQRTERGDSAVYLCASSSTSADTQYFGPGTRLTVL.

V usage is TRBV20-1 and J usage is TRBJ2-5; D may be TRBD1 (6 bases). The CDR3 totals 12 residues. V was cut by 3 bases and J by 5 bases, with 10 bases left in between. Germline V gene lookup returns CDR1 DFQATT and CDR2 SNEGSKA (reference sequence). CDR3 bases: TGCAGTGCTAGTTACAGGGCTGAGACCCAGTACTTC. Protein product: CSASYRAETQYF.

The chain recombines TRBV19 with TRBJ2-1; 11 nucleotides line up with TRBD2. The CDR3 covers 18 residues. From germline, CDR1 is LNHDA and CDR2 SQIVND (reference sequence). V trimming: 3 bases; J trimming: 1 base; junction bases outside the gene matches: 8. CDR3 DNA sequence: TGTGCCAGTAGTATTGGGACTAGCGGTTCTGCTTCCTACAATGAGCAGTTCTTC. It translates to CASSIGTSGSASYNEQFF.

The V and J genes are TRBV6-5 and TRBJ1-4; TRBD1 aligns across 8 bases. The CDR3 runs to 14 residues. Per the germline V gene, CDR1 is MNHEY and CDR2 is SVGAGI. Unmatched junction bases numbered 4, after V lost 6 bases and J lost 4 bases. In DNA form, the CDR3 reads TGTGCCAGCAGAAGGGACAGGAATAATGAAAAACTGTTTTTT. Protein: CASRRDRNNEKLFF.

DNA for the CDR3: TGTGCCAGCAACGCGATTCGGCGCGGGGGCACAGATACGCAGTATTTT. It translates to CASNAIRRGGTDTQYF. This chain links TRBV7-9 with TRBJ2-3; a weak D match, TRBD2 (6 bases). The CDR3 has 16 amino acids. Per the germline V gene, CDR1 is SEHNR and CDR2 is FQNEAQ (reference sequence). The V end lost 7 bases, the J end lost 1 base, and 18 bases lay between the germline ends.

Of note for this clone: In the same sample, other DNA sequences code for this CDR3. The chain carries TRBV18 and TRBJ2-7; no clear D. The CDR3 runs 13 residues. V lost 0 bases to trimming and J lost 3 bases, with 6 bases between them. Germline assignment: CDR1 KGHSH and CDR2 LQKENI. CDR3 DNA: TGTGCCAGCTCACCACCGTCGGGCTACGAGCAGTACTTC. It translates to CASSPPSGYEQYF.